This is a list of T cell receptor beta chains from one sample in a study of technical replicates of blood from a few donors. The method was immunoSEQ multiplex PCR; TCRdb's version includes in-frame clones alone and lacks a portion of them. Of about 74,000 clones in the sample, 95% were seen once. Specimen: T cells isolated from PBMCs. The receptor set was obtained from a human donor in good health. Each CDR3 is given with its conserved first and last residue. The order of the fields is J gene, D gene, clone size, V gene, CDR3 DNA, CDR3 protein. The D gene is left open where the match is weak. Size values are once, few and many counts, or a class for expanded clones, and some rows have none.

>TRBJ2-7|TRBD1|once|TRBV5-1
TGCGCCAGCAGCTCAACCGGGACAGGGGATTGGTACGAGCAGTACTTC
CASSSTGTGDWYEQYF
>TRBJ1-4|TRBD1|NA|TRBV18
TGTGCCAGCTCAAAGGGACAGAATGAAAAACTGTTTTTT
CASSKGQNEKLFF
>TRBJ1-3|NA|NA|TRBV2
TGTGCCATCACCAGTGAGGGGACTCGGGACGGCTCAACTGGAAACACCATATATTTT
CAITSEGTRDGSTGNTIYF
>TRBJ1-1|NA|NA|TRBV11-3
TGTGCCAGCAGCCAGACAACTCGTTTTGCTAACACTGAAGCTTTCTTT
CASSQTTRFANTEAFF
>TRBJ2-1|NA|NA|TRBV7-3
TGTGCCAGCAGATCAAGTCCCTCCGGCTCCTACAATGAGCAGTTCTTC
CASRSSPSGSYNEQFF
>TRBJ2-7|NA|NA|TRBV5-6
TGTGCCAGCGAAGGCGACTACTCCTACGAGCAGTACTTC
CASEGDYSYEQYF
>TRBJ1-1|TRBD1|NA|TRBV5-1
TGCGCCAGCAGCTCTACACCCGGGACAGGGGGGACTGAAGCTTTCTTT
CASSSTPGTGGTEAFF
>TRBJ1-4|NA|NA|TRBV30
TGTGCCTGGAGTGTATTTTACTGGTCGGGCAGGGATGATGAAAAACTGTTTTTT
CAWSVFYWSGRDDEKLFF
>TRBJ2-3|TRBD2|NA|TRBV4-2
TGTGCCAGCAGCCAAGAATCTAGCGGGGCCCCATCGCTGAAAGATACGCAGTATTTT
CASSQESSGAPSLKDTQYF
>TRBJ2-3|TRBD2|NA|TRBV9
TGTGCCAGCAGCCACCGGGAGGGCACAGATACGCAGTATTTT
CASSHREGTDTQYF
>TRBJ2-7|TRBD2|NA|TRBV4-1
TGCGCCAGCAGCCAAGTGGCGGGGGGCTACGAGCAGTACTTC
CASSQVAGGYEQYF
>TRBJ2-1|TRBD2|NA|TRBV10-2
TGCGCCACTTCCGGGGGGAACTCCTACAATGAGCAGTTCTTC
CATSGGNSYNEQFF